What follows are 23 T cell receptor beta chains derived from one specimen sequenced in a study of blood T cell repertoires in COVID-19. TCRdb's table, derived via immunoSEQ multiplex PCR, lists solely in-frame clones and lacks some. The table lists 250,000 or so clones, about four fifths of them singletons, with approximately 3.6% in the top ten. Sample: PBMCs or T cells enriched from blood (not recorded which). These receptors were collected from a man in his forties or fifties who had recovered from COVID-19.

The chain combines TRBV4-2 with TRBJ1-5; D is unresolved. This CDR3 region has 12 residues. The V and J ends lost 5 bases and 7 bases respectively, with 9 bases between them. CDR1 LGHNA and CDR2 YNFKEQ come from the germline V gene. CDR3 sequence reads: CASSGGHQPQHF. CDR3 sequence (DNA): TGTGCCAGCAGCGGCGGGCACCAGCCCCAGCATTTT.

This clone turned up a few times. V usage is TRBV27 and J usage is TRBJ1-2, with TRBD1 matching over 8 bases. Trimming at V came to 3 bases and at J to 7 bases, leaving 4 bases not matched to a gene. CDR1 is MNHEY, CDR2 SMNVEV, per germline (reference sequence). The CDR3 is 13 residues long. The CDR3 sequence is CASSFGQGRGYTF. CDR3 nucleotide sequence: TGTGCCAGCAGTTTCGGACAGGGCCGTGGCTACACCTTC.

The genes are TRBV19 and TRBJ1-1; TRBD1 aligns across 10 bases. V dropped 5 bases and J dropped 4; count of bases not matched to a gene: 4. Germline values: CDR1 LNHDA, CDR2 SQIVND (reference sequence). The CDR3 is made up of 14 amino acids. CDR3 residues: CASSWGQGRTEAFF. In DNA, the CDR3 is TGTGCCAGTAGTTGGGGACAGGGGCGCACTGAAGCTTTCTTT. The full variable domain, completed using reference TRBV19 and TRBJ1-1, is DGGITQSPKYLFRKEGQNVTLSCEQNLNHDAMYWYRQDPGQGLRLIYYSQIVNDFQKGDIAEGYSVSREKKESFPLTVTSAQKNPTAFYLCASSWGQGRTEAFFGQGTRLTVV.

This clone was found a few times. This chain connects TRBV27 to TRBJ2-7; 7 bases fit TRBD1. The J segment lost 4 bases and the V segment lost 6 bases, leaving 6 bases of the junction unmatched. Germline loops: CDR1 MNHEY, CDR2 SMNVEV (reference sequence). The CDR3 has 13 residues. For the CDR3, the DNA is TGTGCCAGCAGGAGGGACAGCTTTTACGAGCAGTACTTC. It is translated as CASRRDSFYEQYF.

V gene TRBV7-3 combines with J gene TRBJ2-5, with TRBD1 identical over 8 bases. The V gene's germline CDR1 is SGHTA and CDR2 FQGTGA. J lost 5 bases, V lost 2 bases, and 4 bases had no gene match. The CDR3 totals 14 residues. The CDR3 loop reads CASSLQGAGETQYF. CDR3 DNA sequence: TGTGCCAGCAGCTTACAGGGGGCAGGGGAGACCCAGTACTTC.

The CDR3: CASSQVDRGLGGYTF. CDR3 bases: TGTGCCAGCAGCCAAGTTGACAGGGGGCTTGGGGGCTACACCTTC. The rearrangement joins TRBV14 to TRBJ1-2; 10 bases agree with TRBD1. The CDR3 sequence is 15 residues long. V trimming: 1 base; J trimming: 8 bases; junction bases outside the gene matches: 7. The germline gives CDR1 SGHDN, CDR2 FVKESK.

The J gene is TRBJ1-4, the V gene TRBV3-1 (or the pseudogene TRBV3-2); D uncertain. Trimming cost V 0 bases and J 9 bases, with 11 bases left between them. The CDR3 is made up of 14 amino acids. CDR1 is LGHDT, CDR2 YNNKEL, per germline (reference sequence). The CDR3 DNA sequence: TGTGCCAGCAGCCAAGATGTCAGTACTAAAAAACTGTTTTTT. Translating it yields CASSQDVSTKKLFF.

Here the CDR3 reads CASRDFGELFF. The CDR3, as DNA: TGTGCCAGCAGAGACTTCGGGGAGCTGTTTTTT. The chain uses TRBV6-1 and TRBJ2-2; no clear D. Trimming shortened V by 6 bases and J by 7 bases, and 6 bases separated the two germline ends. The CDR3 extends over 11 amino acids. Per the germline V gene, CDR1 is MNHNS and CDR2 is SASEGT.

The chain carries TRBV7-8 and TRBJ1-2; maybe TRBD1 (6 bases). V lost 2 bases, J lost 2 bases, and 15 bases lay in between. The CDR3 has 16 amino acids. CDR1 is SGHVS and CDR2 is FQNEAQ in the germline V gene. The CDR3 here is CASSLLGGPPNYGYTF. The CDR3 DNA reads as TGTGCCAGCAGCTTACTTGGGGGCCCGCCCAACTATGGCTACACCTTC.

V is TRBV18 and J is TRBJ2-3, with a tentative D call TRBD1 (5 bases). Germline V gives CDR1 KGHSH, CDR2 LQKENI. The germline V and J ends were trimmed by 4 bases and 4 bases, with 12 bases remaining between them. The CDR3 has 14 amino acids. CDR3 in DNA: TGTGCCAGCTCACTTACACCAGGGTCAGATACGCAGTATTTT. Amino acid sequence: CASSLTPGSDTQYF.

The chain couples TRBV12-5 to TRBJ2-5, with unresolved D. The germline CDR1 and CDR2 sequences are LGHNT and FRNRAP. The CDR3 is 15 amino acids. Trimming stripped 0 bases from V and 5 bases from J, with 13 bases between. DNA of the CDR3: TGTGCTAGTGGTTTGGTACGTGGAGCCTCGGAGACCCAGTACTTC. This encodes CASGLVRGASETQYF.

The CDR3 sequence: CASSEGRGGLETQYF. The CDR3 coding sequence is TGTGCCAGCAGTGAAGGAAGAGGGGGCTTGGAGACCCAGTACTTC. The V gene is TRBV6-1, the J gene TRBJ2-5, with 7 nucleotides matching TRBD1. This CDR3 comprises 15 residues. CDR1 MNHNS and CDR2 SASEGT come from the germline V gene. V gave up 1 base and J gave up 5 bases; unmatched junction bases: 7.

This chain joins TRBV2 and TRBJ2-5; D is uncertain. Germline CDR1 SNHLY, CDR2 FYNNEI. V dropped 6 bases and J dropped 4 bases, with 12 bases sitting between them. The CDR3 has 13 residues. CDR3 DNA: TGTGCCAGCAGACAAGGTGAGCGAGAGACCCAGTACTTC. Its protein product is CASRQGERETQYF.

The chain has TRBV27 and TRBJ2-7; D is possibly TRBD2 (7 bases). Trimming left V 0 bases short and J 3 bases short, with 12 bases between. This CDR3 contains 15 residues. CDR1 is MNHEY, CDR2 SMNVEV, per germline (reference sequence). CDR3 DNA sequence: TGTGCCAGCAGTTTATCGGGGGGGCGAGGCTACGAGCAGTACTTC. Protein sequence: CASSLSGGRGYEQYF.

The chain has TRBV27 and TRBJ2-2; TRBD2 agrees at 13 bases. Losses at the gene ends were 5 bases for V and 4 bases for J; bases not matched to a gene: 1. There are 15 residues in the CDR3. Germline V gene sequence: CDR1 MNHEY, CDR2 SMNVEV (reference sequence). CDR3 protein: CASSRLAGGTGELFF. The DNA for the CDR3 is TGTGCCAGCAGTAGACTAGCGGGAGGCACCGGGGAGCTGTTTTTT.

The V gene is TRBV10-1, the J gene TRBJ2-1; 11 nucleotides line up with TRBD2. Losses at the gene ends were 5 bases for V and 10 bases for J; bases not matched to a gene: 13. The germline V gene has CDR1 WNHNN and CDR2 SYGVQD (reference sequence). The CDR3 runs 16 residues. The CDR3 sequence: CASSPFSGRERDEQFF. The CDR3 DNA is TGCGCCAGCAGTCCCTTTAGCGGGAGGGAGAGGGACGAGCAGTTCTTC.

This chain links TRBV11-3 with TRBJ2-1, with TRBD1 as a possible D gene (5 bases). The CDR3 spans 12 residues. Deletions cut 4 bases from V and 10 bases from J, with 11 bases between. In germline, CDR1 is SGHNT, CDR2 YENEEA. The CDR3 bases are TGTGCCAGCAGCTCCAAGGGGTTAGAGCAGTTCTTC. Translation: CASSSKGLEQFF.

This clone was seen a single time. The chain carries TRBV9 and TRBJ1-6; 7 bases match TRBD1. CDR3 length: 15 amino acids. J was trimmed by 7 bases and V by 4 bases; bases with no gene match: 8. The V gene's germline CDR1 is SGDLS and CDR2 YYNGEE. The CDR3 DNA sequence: TGTGCCAGCAGCCCCGACAGGGTTGGGAATTCACCCCTCCACTTT. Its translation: CASSPDRVGNSPLHF.

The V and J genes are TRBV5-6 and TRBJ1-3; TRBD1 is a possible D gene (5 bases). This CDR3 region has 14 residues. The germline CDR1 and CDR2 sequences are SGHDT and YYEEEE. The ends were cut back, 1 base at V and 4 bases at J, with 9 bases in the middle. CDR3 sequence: CASSLLGPGNTIYF. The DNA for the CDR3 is TGTGCCAGCAGCTTGCTGGGGCCCGGAAACACCATATATTTT.

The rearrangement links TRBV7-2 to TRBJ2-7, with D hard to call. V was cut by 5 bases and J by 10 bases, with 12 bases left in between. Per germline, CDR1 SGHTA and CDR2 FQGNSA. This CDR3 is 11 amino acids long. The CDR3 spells CASSPRHLQYF. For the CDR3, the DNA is TGTGCCAGCAGCCCGCGACACCTACAGTACTTC.

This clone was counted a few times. CDR3: CASIGQGSGELFF. CDR3 DNA sequence: TGTGCCAGCATCGGACAGGGATCCGGGGAGCTGTTTTTT. The J gene is TRBJ2-2, the V gene TRBV2, with 8 bases fitting TRBD1. The CDR3 runs 13 residues. Germline trimming cut 7 bases from V and 6 bases from J; bases unmatched to any gene: 4. Germline loops: CDR1 SNHLY, CDR2 FYNNEI.

As DNA, the CDR3 is TGTGCCAGCAGCTTAGGGAGGGGGCGCGGTCAGCCCCAGCATTTT. Its translation: CASSLGRGRGQPQHF. This chain links TRBV7-9 with TRBJ1-5; 7 nucleotides agree with TRBD1. This CDR3 spans 15 amino acids. Germline lookup yields CDR1 SEHNR and CDR2 FQNEAQ (reference sequence). V gave up 1 base and J gave up 6 bases; unmatched junction bases: 6.

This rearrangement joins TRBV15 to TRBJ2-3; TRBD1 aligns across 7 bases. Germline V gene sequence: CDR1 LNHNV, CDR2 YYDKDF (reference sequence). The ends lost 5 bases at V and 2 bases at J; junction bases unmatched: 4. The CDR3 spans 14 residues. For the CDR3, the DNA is TGTGCCACCAGCCCCGGACAGGACACAGATACGCAGTATTTT. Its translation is CATSPGQDTDTQYF.